This TCR beta chain originates from a study of blood T cells in healthy people across ages. Note on this clonotype: The target antigen is unknown.

Peripheral blood, about 10 milliliters per donor, was collected. Study-level points and caveats: PBMCs that were unsorted prevented a conclusive naive versus antigen-experienced comparison.

Combining a sample-barcoded 5' primer with a J-beta primer mix, a second PCR ran for about 7 to 11 cycles. TCRdb passed the 5' RACE reads through MiXCR, listing each CDR3 protein once. Among 700,000 to 900,000 distinct CDR3 sequences listed, around 25% were seen once. The CDR3 sequence is 12 residues long. Trimming stripped 1 base from V and 7 bases from J, with 5 bases between. A further study also used this sample, focusing on T cells of mothers and their children. This second report adds: Extraction yielded RNA that went, in full, into cDNA synthesis at approximately 1.4 ug per 15 ul. None of the identified T cell clones proved to be persistent microchimeric clones.

The J gene is TRBJ1-5, the V gene TRBV12-3 or TRBV12-4; the D is unclear. Sequenced material: blood. The clonotype originates from a boy aged 5-17 years in good health. The CDR3 protein is CASSLGPQPQHF. CDR3 DNA: TGTGCCAGCAGTTTAGGTCCACAGCCCCAGCATTTT.